Listed here are 14 T cell receptor beta chains from one sample, sequenced in a study of T cells after yellow fever vaccination (dated by TCRdb to 2018 to 2020). Libraries came from 5' RACE. The reads were generated on an Illumina HiSeq 2500. The public reads were reanalyzed by TCRdb: fastp trimming at Q25, MiXCR alignment, in-frame beta chains only. Here each entry gathers all rows of one CDR3 protein and keeps the most common genes and DNA. The sample table holds approximately 110,000 distinct CDR3 sequences, of which nearly 7.5% were seen once. The ten largest clones capture 2% to 3% of the sample. In light of the paper, this sample's treatment or condition label describes: live attenuated yellow fever vaccine strain. Sequenced material: CD4+ T cells sorted from PBMCs, taken roughly 10 days after the first yellow fever vaccination. The source is a man aged 18 to 29 who received the YFV17D yellow fever vaccine.

A few counts support this clonotype. This sequence joins TRBV20-1 and TRBJ2-7; 10 positions match TRBD1. Per germline, CDR1 DFQATT and CDR2 SNEGSKA (reference sequence). With V trimmed by 4 bases and J by 3 bases, 3 bases remained unmatched. The CDR3 length is 13 residues. The CDR3 DNA follows: TGCAGTGCTACGACAGGGGGCGTCTACGAGCAGTACGTC. Protein product: CSATTGGVYEQYV.

This clonotype was observed many times. This chain links TRBV4-2 with TRBJ2-3; D not resolved. Germline V CDR1 and CDR2: LGHNA, YNFKEQ. Trimming took off 3 bases at V and 2 bases at J, with 6 bases between the two ends. The length of the CDR3 is 13 residues. This CDR3 is CASSQLATDTQYF. In DNA form, the CDR3 reads TGTGCCAGCAGCCAGTTAGCCACAGATACGCAGTATTTT.

This clonotype was seen ten or more times. V is TRBV7-2 and J is TRBJ1-1, with TRBD1 as a possible D gene (5 bases). The germline V gene encodes CDR1 SGHTA and CDR2 FQGNSA. Deletions cut 3 bases from V and 0 bases from J, with 8 bases between. CDR3 length equals 14 residues. In nucleotides, the CDR3 is TGTGCCAGCAGCTTCGGGACGGTGAACACTGAAGCTTTCTTT. This encodes CASSFGTVNTEAFF.

This clonotype has ten or more counts. The V call is TRBV5-1, the J call TRBJ1-1; D is unresolved. V lost 2 bases and J lost 1, with 6 bases in between. Germline values: CDR1 SGHRS, CDR2 YFSETQ. The CDR3 is made up of 13 amino acids. In DNA, the CDR3 is TGCGCCAGCAGCTTCATGGCGAACACTGAAGCTTTCTTT. Its protein product is CASSFMANTEAFF.

This clonotype was detected ten times or more. The chain has TRBV7-3 and TRBJ2-2; D is possibly TRBD1 (7 bases). Germline V lookup: CDR1 SGHTA, CDR2 FQGTGA. This CDR3 has 15 residues. The germline V and J ends were trimmed by 4 bases and 4 bases, with 13 bases remaining between them. For the CDR3, the DNA is TGTGCCAGCAGCTCATCCCAGGGGGGCACCGGGGAGCTGTTTTTT. Amino acid sequence: CASSSSQGGTGELFF.

This clonotype was recorded many times. The rearrangement links TRBV18 to TRBJ2-7, with D possibly called TRBD1 or TRBD2 (5 bases each). Per germline, CDR1 KGHSH and CDR2 LQKENI. The CDR3 runs 10 residues. Written as DNA, the CDR3 is TGTGCCAGCTCACCACCGGGGACCTTCGTC. Residues: CASSPPGTFV.

This clonotype was observed at least ten times. The gene calls are TRBV7-3 and TRBJ2-1; no clear D. Germline loops: CDR1 SGHTA, CDR2 FQGTGA. The CDR3 sequence is 15 residues long. Trimming stripped 3 bases from V and 0 bases from J, with 9 bases between. CDR3 loop: CASSFRPSSYNEQFF. As DNA, the CDR3 is TGTGCCAGCAGCTTTCGCCCCAGCTCCTACAATGAGCAGTTCTTC.

As for this clonotype: A much larger clone differs from this one at a single base, so this may be a read error. The gene calls are TRBV20-1 and TRBJ1-1; possible D gene TRBD1, 6 bases. The CDR3 length is 12 residues. Germline CDR1 reads DFQATT; CDR2 reads SNEGSKA (reference sequence). The germline V and J ends were trimmed by 8 bases and 5 bases, with 15 bases remaining between them. As DNA, the CDR3 is TGCAGTCGACAGGTGGGGGAGACTGAAGCTTTCTTT. This encodes CSRQVGETEAFF.

Note on this clonotype: The junction and the germline gene differ at one end; a read error may be behind it. The chain carries TRBV7-2 and TRBJ2-7, with D possibly being TRBD1 (5 bases). The CDR3 has 12 residues. CDR1 and CDR2 (germline): SGHTA, FQGNSA. The CDR3 sequence: CASRKGSYQQYF. The CDR3 DNA sequence: TGTGCCAGCAGAAAGGGGTCCTACCAGCAGTACTTC.

This clonotype was observed many times. The chain couples TRBV12-3 or TRBV12-4 to TRBJ1-6; 7 bases are a match to TRBD1. CDR3 length: 15 amino acids. Losses at the gene ends were 2 bases for V and 4 bases for J; bases not matched to a gene: 2. The CDR3 sequence: CASSLSGGYNSPLHF. The CDR3 bases are TGTGCCAGCAGTTTATCAGGGGGTTATAATTCACCCCTCCACTTT.

This clonotype was detected a few times. This chain links TRBV5-1 with TRBJ2-7; the match to TRBD1 covers 7 bases. The CDR3 covers 14 residues. Germline CDR1 is SGHRS and CDR2 is YFSETQ. J lost 5 bases, V lost 4 bases, and 9 bases had no gene match. In DNA, the CDR3 is TGCGCCAGCAGCACCCGGACAGGAGCTAACGAGCAGTACTTC. It encodes CASSTRTGANEQYF. The full variable domain, with the rest looked up from reference TRBV5-1 and TRBJ2-7, is KAGVTQTPRYLIKTRGQQVTLSCSPISGHRSVSWYQQTPGQGLQFLFEYFSETQRNKGNFPGRFSGRQFSNSRSEMNVSTLELGDSALYLCASSTRTGANEQYFGPGTRLTVT.

This clonotype was detected many times. The chain has TRBV7-9 and TRBJ2-1; the match to TRBD2 covers 10 bases. The CDR3 spans 16 residues. Trimming at V came to 3 bases and at J to 7 bases, leaving 9 bases not matched to a gene. Germline CDR1 SEHNR, CDR2 FQNEAQ (reference sequence). The CDR3 loop reads CASSLSASGGLNEQFF. In DNA, the CDR3 is TGTGCCAGCAGCTTGTCGGCTAGCGGGGGTTTGAATGAGCAGTTCTTC.

At least ten counts were recorded for this clonotype. The genes are TRBV6-5 and TRBJ2-3, with TRBD2 matching over 11 bases. Per the germline V gene, CDR1 is MNHEY and CDR2 is SVGAGI. Trimming removed 2 bases from V and 4 bases from J; junction bases left unmatched: 2. The CDR3 has 15 amino acids. The CDR3 spells CASSYPSGGPDTQYF. CDR3 DNA sequence: TGTGCCAGCAGTTACCCTAGCGGGGGGCCAGATACGCAGTATTTT.

This clonotype was seen only once. Since a much larger clone is just one base distant, this may be a read error. V usage is TRBV7-3 and J usage is TRBJ2-7; D unclear. In germline, CDR1 is SGHTA, CDR2 FQGTGA. Trimming left V 1 base short and J 3 bases short, with 13 bases between. The CDR3 has 15 residues. The CDR3: CASSLNPAPYYEQYF. CDR3 coding DNA: TGTGCCAGCAGCTTAAACCCAGCCCCCTACTACGAGCAGTACTTC.